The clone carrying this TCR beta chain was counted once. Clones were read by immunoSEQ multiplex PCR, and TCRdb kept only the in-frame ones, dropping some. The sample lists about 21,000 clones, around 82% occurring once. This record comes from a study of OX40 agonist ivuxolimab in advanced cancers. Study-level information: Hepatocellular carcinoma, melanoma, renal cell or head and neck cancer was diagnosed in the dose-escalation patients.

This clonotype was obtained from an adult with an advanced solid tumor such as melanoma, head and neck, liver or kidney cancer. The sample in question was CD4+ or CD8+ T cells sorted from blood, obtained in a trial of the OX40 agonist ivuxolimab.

The chain's CDR3 is CATDSGANVLTF. Here the CDR3 DNA reads TGTGCCACCGACTCTGGGGCCAACGTCCTGACTTTC. The chain joins TRBV6-1 to TRBJ2-6; D remains ambiguous. Trimming left V 10 bases short and J 0 bases short, with 4 bases between. Germline V gene data show CDR1 as MNHNS and CDR2 as SASEGT. The CDR3 totals 12 residues.